A selection of T cell receptor beta chains follows, all from one sample in a study of monozygotic twins with cystic fibrosis. Profiled with immunoSEQ multiplex PCR; TCRdb holds only in-frame clones, not every one. Of about 23,000 clones listed, over 95% are singletons. Sequences were obtained from blood. The receptors were sampled from a girl aged 5-17 years with cystic fibrosis. The CDR3 runs from the conserved cysteine through the conserved F or W. A D gene is named only where the DNA matches it firmly. The listing skips clone size in some rows; elsewhere it reads once, few, many or a size class.

TRBV10-2	TRBD2	TRBJ2-1	.	CASSESASALAGEGSYNEQFF	TGCGCCAGCAGTGAGAGTGCTTCGGCACTAGCGGGAGAGGGTTCCTACAATGAGCAGTTCTTC
TRBV6-1	TRBD2	TRBJ2-1	.	CASRTRTSAYNEQFF	TGTGCCAGCAGGACTCGGACTAGCGCCTACAATGAGCAGTTCTTC
TRBV11-2	.	TRBJ2-1	.	CASSFLRVYNEQFF	TGTGCCAGCAGCTTCTTACGGGTTTACAATGAGCAGTTCTTC
TRBV5-4	.	TRBJ1-1	.	CASRGAGTEAFF	TGTGCCAGCAGGGGGGCAGGCACTGAAGCTTTCTTT
TRBV4-3	TRBD2	TRBJ2-1	.	CASSQDSIRLAGDRGEQFF	TGCGCCAGCAGCCAAGATAGTATTCGTCTAGCGGGAGATAGGGGTGAGCAGTTCTTC
TRBV18	TRBD2	TRBJ2-5	.	CASSRGTSGSGETQYF	TGTGCCAGCTCACGCGGGACTAGCGGGAGTGGGGAGACCCAGTACTTC
TRBV19	.	TRBJ2-1	.	CASSIPQQSNEQFF	TGTGCCAGTAGTATACCCCAGCAATCCAATGAGCAGTTCTTC
TRBV4-1	TRBD2	TRBJ2-1	.	CASSQAALAGSEQFF	TGCGCCAGCAGCCAAGCCGCACTAGCGGGAAGTGAGCAGTTCTTC
TRBV30	TRBD1	TRBJ2-3	.	CAWSSGQGGITDTQYF	TGTGCCTGGAGTTCCGGACAGGGGGGAATCACAGATACGCAGTATTTT
TRBV4-1	TRBD1	TRBJ1-3	.	CASSQSFFDRGIGNTIYF	TGCGCCAGCAGCCAATCCTTCTTCGACAGGGGGATTGGAAACACCATATATTTT
TRBV2	.	TRBJ1-1	.	CASSLDLNTEAFF	TGTGCCAGCAGTTTAGATTTGAACACTGAAGCTTTCTTT
TRBV19	.	TRBJ1-1	.	CASSKIIDKNTEAFF	TGTGCCAGTAGTAAGATCATAGACAAGAACACTGAAGCTTTCTTT
TRBV5-1	.	TRBJ2-3	.	CASSTGTHSTDTQYF	TGCGCCAGCAGCACAGGGACACATAGCACAGATACGCAGTATTTT
TRBV5-8	TRBD2	TRBJ2-7	once	CASSSPGTSGTYEQYF	TGTGCCAGCAGCTCCCCCGGGACTAGCGGCACCTACGAGCAGTACTTC
TRBV19	.	TRBJ2-7	.	CASSAEGTNYEQYF	TGTGCCAGTAGTGCAGAGGGTACTAACTACGAGCAGTACTTC
TRBV5-4	.	TRBJ1-2	.	CASSIDRSGWSGYTF	TGTGCCAGCAGCATCGACAGGTCCGGTTGGAGTGGCTACACCTTC
TRBV5-4	.	TRBJ1-1	.	CASSLAEIRGTEAFF	TGTGCCAGCAGCTTGGCCGAGATTCGCGGGACTGAAGCTTTCTTT
TRBV7-2	TRBD2	TRBJ2-3	.	CASSLVWREPPDTQYF	TGTGCCAGCAGCTTAGTGTGGCGGGAGCCCCCAGATACGCAGTATTTT
TRBV1	.	TRBJ2-7	.	CTSSPLGTSGSQTYEQYF	TGCACCAGCAGCCCACTAGGGACTAGCGGGAGTCAGACCTACGAGCAGTACTTC
TRBV28	TRBD2	TRBJ2-5	.	CASSLAGLGETQYF	TGTGCCAGCAGCCTAGCGGGATTAGGAGAGACCCAGTACTTC
TRBV5-1	TRBD2	TRBJ2-1	.	CASSYLGAGGDNEQFF	TGCGCCAGCAGCTACCTGGGGGCGGGAGGAGACAATGAGCAGTTCTTC
TRBV30	.	TRBJ1-2	.	CAWFWEGPYGYTF	TGTGCCTGGTTTTGGGAGGGACCCTATGGCTACACCTTC
TRBV9	.	TRBJ1-2	.	CASSVDGDNYGYTF	TGTGCCAGCAGCGTGGACGGAGATAACTATGGCTACACCTTC
TRBV30	.	TRBJ1-2	.	CALFGGNYGYTF	TGTGCCCTCTTCGGGGGTAACTATGGCTACACCTTC
TRBV10-1	TRBD1	TRBJ1-2	.	CASSAEQGSGYTF	TGCGCCAGCAGTGCCGAACAGGGGTCGGGCTACACCTTC
TRBV7-9	TRBD2	TRBJ2-7	.	CASSLDILAGGSYEQYF	TGTGCCAGCAGCTTAGATATTCTAGCGGGTGGCTCCTACGAGCAGTACTTC
TRBV5-6	TRBD1	TRBJ1-2	.	CASSPPRMGQGNYGYTF	TGTGCCAGCAGCCCACCGCGGATGGGACAGGGGAACTATGGCTACACCTTC
TRBV10-2	.	TRBJ1-2	.	CATGQGDSYGYTF	TGCGCCACGGGGCAAGGGGATAGCTATGGCTACACCTTC
TRBV11-2	.	TRBJ1-1	once	CASSAARENLEAFF	TGTGCCAGCAGCGCCGCAAGGGAGAACCTTGAAGCTTTCTTT
TRBV6-5	.	TRBJ1-3	.	CASSYSRVPGNTIYF	TGTGCCAGCAGTTACTCCAGGGTGCCTGGAAACACCATATATTTT
TRBV7-8	.	TRBJ1-1	.	CASSLESGYTEAFF	TGTGCCAGCAGCTTAGAATCAGGGTACACTGAAGCTTTCTTT
TRBV7-2	.	TRBJ1-5	.	CASSPRSDRPQHF	TGTGCCAGCAGCCCCCGTTCGGACAGGCCCCAGCATTTT
TRBV2	TRBD2	TRBJ2-2	.	CASSARAAGVGGELFF	TGTGCCAGCAGCGCTCGCGCAGCGGGAGTGGGCGGGGAGCTGTTTTTT
TRBV4-3	.	TRBJ2-1	.	CASSQNYNEQFF	TGCGCCAGCAGCCAGAATTACAATGAGCAGTTCTTC
TRBV15	.	TRBJ1-2	.	CATSGWETGEYGYTF	TGTGCCACCAGCGGATGGGAGACAGGAGAATATGGCTACACCTTC